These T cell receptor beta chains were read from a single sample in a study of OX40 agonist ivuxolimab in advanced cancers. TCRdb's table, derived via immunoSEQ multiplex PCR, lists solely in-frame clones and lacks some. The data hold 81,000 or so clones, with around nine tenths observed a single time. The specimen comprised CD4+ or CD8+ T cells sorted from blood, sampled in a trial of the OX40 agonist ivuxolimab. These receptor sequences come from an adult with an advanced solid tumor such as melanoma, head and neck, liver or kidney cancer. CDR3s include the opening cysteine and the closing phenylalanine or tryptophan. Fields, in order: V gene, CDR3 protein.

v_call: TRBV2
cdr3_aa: CASVRGINYGYTF

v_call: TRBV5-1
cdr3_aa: CASSLGLGYGYTF

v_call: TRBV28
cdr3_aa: CATWGGAGEKLFF

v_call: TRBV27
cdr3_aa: CASTRGRNTGELFF

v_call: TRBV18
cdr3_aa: CASSPFEGRGIYF

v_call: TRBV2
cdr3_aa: CASSPGLGSYEQCF

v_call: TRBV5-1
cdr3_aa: CASSQQEGTEAFF

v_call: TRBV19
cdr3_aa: CASSPLPGQGMGNTEAFF

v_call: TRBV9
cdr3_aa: CASTRDGQGNQPQHF

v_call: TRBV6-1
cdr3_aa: CASSRDRDGEQFF

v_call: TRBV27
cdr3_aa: CASRRTGAWHEQYF

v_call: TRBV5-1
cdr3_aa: CASSAWGGNKETQYF

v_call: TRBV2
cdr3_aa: CASSQDQNNQPQHF

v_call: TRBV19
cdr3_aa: CASSTGQAQPQHF

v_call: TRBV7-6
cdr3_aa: CASSPYRGQVVNEQFF

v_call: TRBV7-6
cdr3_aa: CATRQGVGQPQHF

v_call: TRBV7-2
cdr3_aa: CASSFQPNEKLFF

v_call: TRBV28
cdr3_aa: CASSSPGTGNQPQHF

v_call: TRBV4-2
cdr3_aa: CASSQGGGQETQYF

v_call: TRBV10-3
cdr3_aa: CAIKTTAGRDHTGELFF

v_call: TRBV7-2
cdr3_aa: CASSRDSISYEQYF

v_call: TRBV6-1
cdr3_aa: CASSSIYGYTF

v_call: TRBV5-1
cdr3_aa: CASSWPVKAGSTDTQYF

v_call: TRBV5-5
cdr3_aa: CASSLGFDSNQPQHF

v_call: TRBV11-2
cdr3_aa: CASSSGDTQYF

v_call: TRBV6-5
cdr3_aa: CASSSGGRYNEQFF

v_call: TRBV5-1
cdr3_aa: CASSYTGANTGELFF

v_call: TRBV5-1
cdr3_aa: CASSSAMNTEAFF

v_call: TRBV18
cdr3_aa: CASSPSGQGYYEQYF

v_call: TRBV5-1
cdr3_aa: CASSPGAVNTEAFF

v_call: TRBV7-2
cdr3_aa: CASSTIPPDEPQHF

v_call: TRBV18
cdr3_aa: CASSPGTGLTHEQFF

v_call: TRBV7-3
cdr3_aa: CASSLGTAAAYEQYF

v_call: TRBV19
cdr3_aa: CASSEANTQYF